These 20 T cell receptor beta chains were all obtained from the same sample, sequenced in a study of technical replicates of blood from a handful of donors. Clones were sequenced by immunoSEQ multiplex PCR, and TCRdb holds only the in-frame ones, with some missing. Among about 62,000 clones listed, over 75% were seen once. Sequenced input: PBMCs. The origin of the receptors is a human donor in good health. Some clones in this sample may be carry-over from other donors' samples.

The chain links TRBV18 to TRBJ1-1, with D possibly matching TRBD1 (5 bases). V lost 6 bases and J lost 3, with 20 bases in between. This CDR3 comprises 16 residues. The germline V gene has CDR1 KGHSH and CDR2 LQKENI. DNA of the CDR3: TGTGCCAGCTCCCTCTTCGGGGGGGAAGGTTACACTGAAGCTTTCTTT. Residues: CASSLFGGEGYTEAFF.

This chain joins TRBV5-1 and TRBJ2-7; 10 bases map to TRBD2. V was clipped by 4 bases and J by 0 bases; unmatched bases: 4. The CDR3 totals 15 residues. The germline V gene encodes CDR1 SGHRS and CDR2 YFSETQ. In DNA, the CDR3 is TGCGCCAGCAGCACTTTAGCGGGGGGCTCCTACGAGCAGTACTTC. It yields the protein CASSTLAGGSYEQYF.

The table lists this clone with a count of one. The gene calls are TRBV6-1 and TRBJ2-3; D remains ambiguous. Trimming pared 2 bases from V and 0 bases from J, leaving 12 bases between. This CDR3 contains 16 residues. From germline, CDR1 is MNHNS and CDR2 SASEGT. The CDR3, as DNA: TGTGCCAGCAGTGAACTAAGATTTACTAGCACAGATACGCAGTATTTT. This gives the protein CASSELRFTSTDTQYF.

The J gene is TRBJ1-1, the V gene TRBV18, with TRBD1 as a possible D gene (5 bases). Looked up from germline, CDR1 is KGHSH and CDR2 is LQKENI. Trimming removed 6 bases from V and 3 bases from J, with 17 bases in between. CDR3 length: 15 amino acids. CDR3 sequence: CASSVIGGEDTEAFF. The CDR3 nucleotides are TGTGCCAGCTCCGTTATCGGGGGGGAGGACACTGAAGCTTTCTTT.

The chain carries TRBV6-1 and TRBJ1-6; D is uncertain. Between the trimmed V and J ends, which lost 3 bases and 5 bases, there was a span of 14 bases. Germline CDR1 reads MNHNS; CDR2 reads SASEGT. The CDR3 runs 16 residues. CDR3 loop: CASSDRFRSDNSPLHF. The CDR3 nucleotides read TGTGCCAGCAGTGACAGGTTTCGCTCGGATAATTCACCCCTCCACTTT.

This chain links TRBV7-8 with TRBJ1-2; 7 nucleotides align to TRBD1. The ends lost 6 bases at V and 6 bases at J; junction bases unmatched: 13. The CDR3 spans 15 residues. Germline V gene sequence: CDR1 SGHVS, CDR2 FQNEAQ. The CDR3 DNA follows: TGTGCCAGCAGTCCCGACAGGGAGAATAGGCATGGCTACACCTTC. Amino acids: CASSPDRENRHGYTF.

CDR3 in amino acids: CASSLVETRTSGETQYF. The CDR3 DNA sequence: TGTGCCAGCAGCTTAGTCGAAACGCGGACTAGCGGAGAGACCCAGTACTTC. The rearrangement uses TRBV7-6 and TRBJ2-5; 10 bases line up with TRBD2. This CDR3 spans 17 amino acids. After removal of 1 base from V and 4 bases from J, the junction contained 9 bases not matched to a gene. CDR1 is SGHVS, CDR2 FNYEAQ, per germline.

The chain couples TRBV7-9 to TRBJ2-3; 7 nucleotides line up with TRBD1. Looked up from germline, CDR1 is SEHNR and CDR2 is FQNEAQ (reference sequence). V shed 2 bases, J shed 5 bases, and the junction held 4 bases outside the gene matches. This CDR3 has 14 amino acids. DNA of the CDR3: TGTGCCAGCAGCTTAAGGGACAGCGGAGATACGCAGTATTTT. It specifies CASSLRDSGDTQYF.

As concerns this clone: Other DNA variants within this sample encode the same CDR3. The chain carries TRBV30 and TRBJ1-2; 8 nucleotides match TRBD1. The CDR3 contains 13 residues. Germline values: CDR1 GTSNPN, CDR2 SVGIG (reference sequence). CDR3 loop: CAWGTGGNYGYTF. In DNA form, the CDR3 reads TGTGCTTGGGGAACAGGGGGTAACTATGGCTACACCTTC.

This clone was seen at least ten times. The chain links TRBV19 to TRBJ1-1; 10 bases line up with TRBD1. The CDR3 is 14 amino acids. Germline V gives CDR1 LNHDA, CDR2 SQIVND (reference sequence). J lost 2 bases, V lost 7 bases, and 4 bases had no gene match. The CDR3 sequence: CASNRQGANTEAFF. The CDR3 DNA is TGTGCCAGTAACAGACAGGGGGCCAACACTGAAGCTTTCTTT.

V and J are TRBV11-2 and TRBJ2-3, with no clear D. The V end was cut by 1 base, the J end by 2 bases, with 4 bases between. The V gene's germline CDR1 is SGHAT and CDR2 FQNNGV. The CDR3 extends over 13 amino acids. The CDR3 DNA follows: TGTGCCAGCAGCTTAGGACTCACAGATACGCAGTATTTT. As protein: CASSLGLTDTQYF.

The J gene is TRBJ2-7, the V gene TRBV6-1; 7 nucleotides line up with TRBD1. Germline V gene sequence: CDR1 MNHNS, CDR2 SASEGT. CDR3 length: 15 residues. Losses at the gene ends were 3 bases for V and 0 bases for J; bases not matched to a gene: 5. CDR3 in DNA: TGTGCCAGCAGTGATCAGGGGGTTAGCTCCTACGAGCAGTACTTC. It codes for CASSDQGVSSYEQYF.

This chain links TRBV4-3 with TRBJ2-7; D is ambiguous. The V gene lost 0 bases and the J gene lost 2 bases, with 8 bases spanning the gap. This CDR3 comprises 14 residues. The germline V gene encodes CDR1 LGHNA and CDR2 YSLEER. CDR3 DNA: TGCGCCAGCAGCCAAGAGGTACTTGCCTACGAGCAGTACTTC. Translated: CASSQEVLAYEQYF.

This clone was seen a single time. The rearrangement uses TRBV18 and TRBJ2-5; possible D gene TRBD1, 5 bases. CDR3 length: 12 residues. The V end was cut by 5 bases, the J end by 4 bases, with 8 bases between. Per germline, CDR1 KGHSH and CDR2 LQKENI. The CDR3 DNA reads as TGTGCCAGCTCAAGGGGCCGAGAGACCCAGTACTTC. It is translated as CASSRGRETQYF. The entire variable domain, with the rest obtained from reference TRBV18 and TRBJ2-5, is as follows: NAGVMQNPRHLVRRRGQEARLRCSPMKGHSHVYWYRQLPEEGLKFMVYLQKENIIDESGMPKERFSAEFPKEGPSILRIQQVVRGDSAAYFCASSRGRETQYFGPGTRLLVL.

This chain connects TRBV5-6 to TRBJ2-1; D gene ambiguous. V was pared by 4 bases and J by 6 bases, with 17 bases between. The germline V gene has CDR1 SGHDT and CDR2 YYEEEE. The CDR3 is 15 residues long. The CDR3 DNA follows: TGTGCCAGCAGCCCACCGCAATGGTACGGCAATGAGCAGTTCTTC. Its protein is CASSPPQWYGNEQFF.

This chain connects TRBV7-2 to TRBJ2-5; D is unresolved. CDR3 length: 15 residues. CDR1 is SGHTA and CDR2 is FQGNSA in the germline V gene. V was pared by 4 bases and J by 5 bases, with 17 bases between. As DNA, the CDR3 is TGTGCCAGCAGCTCGTCCTCGCGGTGGGTGGAGACCCAGTACTTC. It translates to CASSSSSRWVETQYF.

This clone appeared a single time. V is TRBV2 and J is TRBJ1-4, with D uncertain. Trimming cost V 3 bases and J 14 bases, with 13 bases left between them. The CDR3 is 12 residues long. Germline V gene sequence: CDR1 SNHLY, CDR2 FYNNEI. As DNA, the CDR3 is TGTGCCAGCAGTGATGATGCGCGCGGTCTGTTTTTT. Translating it yields CASSDDARGLFF.

V and J are TRBV6-1 and TRBJ2-6; D perhaps matches TRBD2 (5 bases). This CDR3 has 14 amino acids. Germline CDR1 reads MNHNS; CDR2 reads SASEGT. Trimming stripped 4 bases from V and 1 base from J, with 5 bases between. The CDR3 DNA follows: TGTGCCAGCAGTGGGAGGTCTGGGGCCAACGTCCTGACTTTC. This gives the protein CASSGRSGANVLTF.

The rearrangement joins TRBV7-6 to TRBJ2-1, with 11 bases lining up with TRBD2. Trimming at V came to 5 bases and at J to 3 bases, leaving 6 bases not matched to a gene. The CDR3 runs 16 residues. Germline values: CDR1 SGHVS, CDR2 FNYEAQ. The CDR3 spells CASSPGLAADYNEQFF. The CDR3 bases are TGTGCCAGCAGCCCGGGACTAGCGGCTGACTACAATGAGCAGTTCTTC.

The rearrangement joins TRBV6-5 to TRBJ1-2; D uncertain. Germline V gene lookup returns CDR1 MNHEY and CDR2 SVGAGI. This CDR3 is built from 13 residues. Trimming left V 1 base short and J 4 bases short, with 7 bases between. CDR3 loop: CASSYYEGYGYTF. CDR3 DNA: TGTGCCAGCAGTTACTATGAGGGCTATGGCTACACCTTC.